Listed below are T cell receptor beta chains from one sample, sequenced in a study of OX40 agonist ivuxolimab in advanced cancers. Method: immunoSEQ multiplex PCR; TCRdb's copy keeps in-frame clones and lacks some. In the table there are 40,000 to 45,000 clones, around 87% of which are singletons. Source: CD4+ or CD8+ T cells sorted from blood, taken in a trial of the OX40 agonist ivuxolimab. These receptors were obtained from an adult with an advanced solid tumor such as melanoma, head and neck, liver or kidney cancer. The CDR3 runs from the conserved cysteine through the conserved F or W. The D gene is left open where the match is weak. Only some rows state a clone size, as once, few, many or a class for expanded clones.

clone_size	j_call	d_call	v_call	cdr3_nt	cdr3_aa
NA	TRBJ2-1	NA	TRBV18	TGTGCCAGCTCACCACCACGGGGCAGCTCCTACAATGAGCAGTTCTTC	CASSPPRGSSYNEQFF
NA	TRBJ2-2	NA	TRBV28	TGTGCCAGCAGTTTAACAGGTGTTATTATGGGCTTCCGGGAGCTGTTTTTT	CASSLTGVIMGFRELFF
once	TRBJ1-1	NA	TRBV4-1	TGCGCCAGCAGCCAAGTGACCCTTGGGATGAGGGGGGAGAAGACTGAAGCTTTCTTT	CASSQVTLGMRGEKTEAFF
NA	TRBJ2-1	TRBD2	TRBV4-1	TGCGCCAGCAGCCAACACGGGGCGGGAGGGCCAATCTTC	CASSQHGAGGPIF
NA	TRBJ2-1	NA	TRBV28	TGTGCCAGCACCTTCCTACCCAGAAATGAGCAGTTCTTC	CASTFLPRNEQFF
NA	TRBJ2-7	TRBD2	TRBV6-5	TGTGCCAGCAGTTCGGGGGGGACTAGACTCGCCTACGAGCAGTACTTC	CASSSGGTRLAYEQYF
NA	TRBJ1-5	NA	TRBV11-2	TGTGCCAGCAGCCCCCTCCGCAATCAGCCCCAGCATTTT	CASSPLRNQPQHF
NA	TRBJ2-5	NA	TRBV28	TGTGCCAGCAGTGGGGGAGGACAAACCTTAAAGACCCAGTACTTC	CASSGGGQTLKTQYF
NA	TRBJ1-1	TRBD1	TRBV10-3	TGTGCCATCAGTGGGACAGGGTCTAACACTGAAGCTTTCTTT	CAISGTGSNTEAFF
NA	TRBJ2-7	NA	TRBV21-1	TGTGCCAGCAGCTCAAACAGGGGAAGGTCCTACGAGCAGTACTTC	CASSSNRGRSYEQYF
few	TRBJ2-7	NA	TRBV28	TGTGCCAGCAGTTTATACCAAACAGGGTTTCGGGCCTACGAGCAGTACTTC	CASSLYQTGFRAYEQYF
NA	TRBJ2-2	TRBD2	TRBV4-2	TGTGCCAGCAGCCAAGATGGGGGGGGATTACGCAGGGAGCTGTTTTTT	CASSQDGGGLRRELFF
NA	TRBJ2-3	TRBD2	TRBV4-2	TGTGCCAGCAGCCAAGAAGGTAGCGGGAGGGCAGATACGCAGTATTTT	CASSQEGSGRADTQYF
NA	TRBJ1-1	NA	TRBV18	TGTGCCAGCTCACCACCACCCGGGGACACTGAAGCTTTCTTT	CASSPPPGDTEAFF
NA	TRBJ2-7	NA	TRBV4-2	TGTGCCAGCAGCCCGACGGGACAAATGACCTACGAGCAGTACTTC	CASSPTGQMTYEQYF
NA	TRBJ2-7	TRBD2	TRBV5-4	TGTGCCAGCAGCTCACATAAATTGACTAGCGGGGCCTACGAGCAGTACTTC	CASSSHKLTSGAYEQYF
NA	TRBJ2-1	TRBD2	TRBV7-8	TGTGCCAGCAGCTATTTAAAGGCTAGCGGGGATTACAATGAGCAGTTCTTC	CASSYLKASGDYNEQFF
NA	TRBJ2-1	TRBD2	TRBV11-2	TGTGCCAGCACGACTAGCTCCTCCTACAATGAGCAGTTCTTC	CASTTSSSYNEQFF
NA	TRBJ2-7	NA	TRBV18	TGTGCCAGCTCACCACCTAGCCCCCCATACTACGAGCAGTACTTC	CASSPPSPPYYEQYF
NA	TRBJ1-5	NA	TRBV18	TGTGCCAGCTCACCAGGGGAGGGCGAGCCCCAGCATTTT	CASSPGEGEPQHF
NA	TRBJ2-7	TRBD1	TRBV18	TGTGCCAGCTCCACCGGGACAGGGCCCTACGAGCAGTACTTC	CASSTGTGPYEQYF
NA	TRBJ2-5	NA	TRBV6-4	TGTGCCAGCAGTGAATCAGGTGGGCGGACCCAGTACTTC	CASSESGGRTQYF
NA	TRBJ2-7	TRBD2	TRBV4-2	TGTGCCAGCAGCCAAGCCGTAGCTAGCGGGAGCTCTTGGGAGCAGTACTTC	CASSQAVASGSSWEQYF
NA	TRBJ2-7	TRBD2	TRBV5-1	TGCGCCAGCCGGGACCGGGCGGGGACTAGCGGCTCTAAGCAGTACTTC	CASRDRAGTSGSKQYF
few	TRBJ1-2	NA	TRBV11-3	TGTGCCAGCAGCTTAGACAGCTATGGCTACACCTTC	CASSLDSYGYTF
NA	TRBJ2-3	TRBD1	TRBV2	TGTGCCAGCAGTGGGCCCCGGGACAGGGGGCTTAGCACAGATACGCAGTATTTT	CASSGPRDRGLSTDTQYF
NA	TRBJ1-3	TRBD1	TRBV7-2	TGTGCCAGCAGCTTAGGGGGAGTAGGGGGCGCCCCTGGAAACACCATATATTTT	CASSLGGVGGAPGNTIYF
NA	TRBJ2-7	NA	TRBV29-1	TGCAGCGTTGCTGCGGGCCCCGAGCAGTACTTC	CSVAAGPEQYF
NA	TRBJ1-2	NA	TRBV6-5	TGTGCCAGCAGTTACGCCTATGGCTACACCTTC	CASSYAYGYTF
NA	TRBJ1-1	NA	TRBV5-1	TGCGCCAGCAAGGCAGGGGCGAACACTGAAGCTTTCTTT	CASKAGANTEAFF
NA	TRBJ2-5	TRBD2	TRBV5-4	TGTGCCAGCAGCTTGGCGGGAGGGCCCCAAGAGACCCAGTACTTC	CASSLAGGPQETQYF
NA	TRBJ1-2	TRBD1	TRBV5-6	TGTGCCAGCAGCCCAGGACAGGGGGCTGGAGGCTACACCTTC	CASSPGQGAGGYTF
NA	TRBJ1-1	TRBD1	TRBV12-5	TGTGCTAGTGGTTTTCCTTGGACAGGGAAGGCCACTGAAGCTTTCTTT	CASGFPWTGKATEAFF
NA	TRBJ2-3	NA	TRBV7-2	TGTGCCAGCAGCCTCAGACATTTACAGGATACGCAGTATTTT	CASSLRHLQDTQYF
NA	TRBJ2-1	TRBD1	TRBV29-1	TGCAGCGTTGAAGTCCAAGGACAGGGGGGATTTCATGAGCAGTTCTTC	CSVEVQGQGGFHEQFF
NA	TRBJ1-4	NA	TRBV19	TGTGCCAGTAGTATTGGGGGGCGATCCCTCGTAACTAATGAAAAACTGTTTTTT	CASSIGGRSLVTNEKLFF
NA	TRBJ2-5	TRBD2	TRBV30	TGTGCCTGGAGTGTCGGGGGGGCGGGACGACAAGAGACCCAGTACTTC	CAWSVGGAGRQETQYF
NA	TRBJ1-2	TRBD1	TRBV6-5	TGTGCCAGCAGGACCACAGGGGATAGGGGCTACACCTTC	CASRTTGDRGYTF
NA	TRBJ1-1	NA	TRBV7-6	TGTGCCAGCAGCTTTAATCCGACCTTGAACACTGAAGCTTTCTTT	CASSFNPTLNTEAFF
once	TRBJ2-5	TRBD2	TRBV10-3	TGTGCCATCAGTGACCCCCAGCGGGAGTCGCAGGAGACCCAGTACTTC	CAISDPQRESQETQYF
NA	TRBJ1-2	TRBD1	TRBV28	TGTGCCACCGTCTTTCTTGTGGGACAGGGCAGCGGTGGCTACACCTTC	CATVFLVGQGSGGYTF
NA	TRBJ2-1	NA	TRBV6-4	TGTGCCAGATTGCCCTGCAATGAGCAGTTCTTC	CARLPCNEQFF
NA	TRBJ2-2	TRBD2	TRBV7-3	TGTGCCAGCAGCCCCGGGGCGGGAGGTACCGGGGAGCTGTTTTTT	CASSPGAGGTGELFF
NA	TRBJ2-7	TRBD2	TRBV7-3	TGTGCCAGCAGATTGACTAGCGGGAGCTACGAGCAGTACTTC	CASRLTSGSYEQYF
NA	TRBJ1-1	NA	TRBV27	TGTGCCAGCAGTTTAAGTGAGAACACTGAAGCTTTCTTT	CASSLSENTEAFF
NA	TRBJ2-3	TRBD2	TRBV7-2	TGTGCCAGCAGCCGACGACTAGCGGGAGAACTAGATACGCAGTATTTT	CASSRRLAGELDTQYF
NA	TRBJ2-1	TRBD2	TRBV19	TGTGCCAGTAGTATGAAGGTGGGAGGGTCCTACAATGAGCAGTTCTTC	CASSMKVGGSYNEQFF
NA	TRBJ2-1	TRBD2	TRBV9	TGTGCCAGCAGCATTTTAGCGGGAGGCTCCTACAATGAGCAGTTCTTC	CASSILAGGSYNEQFF
NA	TRBJ1-6	TRBD1	TRBV6-6	TGTGCCAGCAGTTCTCCGGGGACAGTGGGTTCACCCCTCCACTTT	CASSSPGTVGSPLHF
NA	TRBJ2-7	NA	TRBV4-3	TGCGCCAGCAGAAAATGGGCAGGGGATTTTTACGAGCAGTACTTC	CASRKWAGDFYEQYF
NA	TRBJ1-3	NA	TRBV28	TGTGCCAGCAGTTCACAGACGGGCTCTGGAAACACCATATATTTT	CASSSQTGSGNTIYF
NA	TRBJ1-1	TRBD1	TRBV7-3	TGTGCCAGCAGCTTCCAGGGGGCCAACACTGAAGCTTTCTTT	CASSFQGANTEAFF
NA	TRBJ2-2	NA	TRBV6-6	TGTGCCAGCAGTTACGGAGGGGGAGGCACCGGGGAGCTGTTTTTT	CASSYGGGGTGELFF
NA	TRBJ1-5	TRBD1	TRBV2	TGTGCCAGCAGCCCTTTGGACAGGCCCCTGAAGAATCAGCCCCAGCATTTT	CASSPLDRPLKNQPQHF
once	TRBJ2-1	TRBD2	TRBV2	TGTGCCAGCAGGACGGGAGGTCAGGAGCAGTTCTTC	CASRTGGQEQFF
NA	TRBJ2-2	NA	TRBV11-3	TGTGCCAGCAGCTTAAGGGAAGGTTTCGTCGAGAACACCGGGGAGCTGTTTTTT	CASSLREGFVENTGELFF